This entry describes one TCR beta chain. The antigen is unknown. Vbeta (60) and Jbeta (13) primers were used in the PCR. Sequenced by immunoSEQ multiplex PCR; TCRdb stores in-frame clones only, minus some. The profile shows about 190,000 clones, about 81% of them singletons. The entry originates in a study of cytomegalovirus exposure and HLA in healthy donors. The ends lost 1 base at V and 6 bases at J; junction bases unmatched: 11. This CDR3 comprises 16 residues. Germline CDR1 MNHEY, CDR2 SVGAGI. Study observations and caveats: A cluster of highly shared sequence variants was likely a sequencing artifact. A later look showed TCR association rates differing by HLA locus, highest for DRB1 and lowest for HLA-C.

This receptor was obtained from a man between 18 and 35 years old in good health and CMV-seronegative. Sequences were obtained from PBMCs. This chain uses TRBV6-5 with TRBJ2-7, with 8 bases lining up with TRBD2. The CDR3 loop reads CASSYLFTSGLGEQYF. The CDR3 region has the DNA TGTGCCAGCAGTTACTTGTTTACTAGCGGACTTGGCGAGCAGTACTTC.